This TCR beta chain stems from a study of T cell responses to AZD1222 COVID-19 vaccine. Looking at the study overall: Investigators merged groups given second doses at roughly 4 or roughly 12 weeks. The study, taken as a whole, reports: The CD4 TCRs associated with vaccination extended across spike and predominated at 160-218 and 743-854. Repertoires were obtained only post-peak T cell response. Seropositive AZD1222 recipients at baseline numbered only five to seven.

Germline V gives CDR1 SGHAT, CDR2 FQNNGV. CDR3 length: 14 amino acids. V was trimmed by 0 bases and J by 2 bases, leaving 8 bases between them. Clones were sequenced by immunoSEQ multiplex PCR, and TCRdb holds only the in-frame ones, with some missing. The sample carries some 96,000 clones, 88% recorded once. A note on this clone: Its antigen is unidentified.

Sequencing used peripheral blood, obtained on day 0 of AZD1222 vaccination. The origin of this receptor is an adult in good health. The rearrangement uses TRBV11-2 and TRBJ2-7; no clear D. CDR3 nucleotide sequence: TGTGCCAGCAGCTTAGATCGGGCCGCCTACGAGCAGTACTTC. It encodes CASSLDRAAYEQYF. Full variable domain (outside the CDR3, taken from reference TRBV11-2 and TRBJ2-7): EAGVAQSPRYKIIEKRQSVAFWCNPISGHATLYWYQQILGQGPKLLIQFQNNGVVDDSQLPKDRFSAERLKGVDSTLKIQPAKLEDSAVYLCASSLDRAAYEQYFGPGTRLTVT.